This is a list of T cell receptor beta chains from one sample in a study of T cells in Graves' hyperthyroidism and ophthalmopathy. TCRdb used MiXCR to reprocess the multiplex PCR reads, holding one entry per CDR3 protein. The sample includes approximately 530,000 distinct CDR3 sequences, 16% of them seen just once. The sample was blood. These receptor sequences come from a woman younger than 30 with Graves' hyperthyroidism. CDR3s include the opening cysteine and the closing phenylalanine or tryptophan. D genes are given only for firm matches. The listing skips clone size in some rows; elsewhere it reads once, few, many or a size class.

V: TRBV2
size: many
length: 11
J: TRBJ2-7
D: .
DNA: TGTGCCAGCAGACAGGGTTTCGAGCAGTACTTC
CDR3: CASRQGFEQYF

V: TRBV3-1
size: few
length: 15
J: TRBJ2-1
D: .
DNA: TGTGCCAGCAGCCAAGGGGGACTGCGTCGGGGTGAGCAGTTCTTC
CDR3: CASSQGGLRRGEQFF

V: TRBV13
size: .
length: 14
J: TRBJ2-1
D: .
DNA: TGTGCCAGCAGCTTATCGCTAGTCGGCAATGAGCAGTTCTTC
CDR3: CASSLSLVGNEQFF

V: TRBV6-5
size: .
length: 15
J: TRBJ2-2
D: .
DNA: TGTGCCAGCAGTTACACAGGCTCCTACACCGGGGAGCTGTTTTTT
CDR3: CASSYTGSYTGELFF

V: TRBV20-1
size: many
length: 13
J: TRBJ2-5
D: .
DNA: TGCAGTGCCGCCGGGACAACCCAAGAGACCCAGTACTTC
CDR3: CSAAGTTQETQYF

V: TRBV12-3/TRBV12-4
size: few
length: 13
J: TRBJ1-5
D: .
DNA: TGTGCCAGCAGACTAGGACTTTCACAGCCCCAGCATTTT
CDR3: CASRLGLSQPQHF

V: TRBV28
size: many
length: 17
J: TRBJ2-5
D: TRBD2
DNA: TGTGCCAGCAGAGGGGATCGGACTAGCGGGAACCTAGAGACCCAGTACTTC
CDR3: CASRGDRTSGNLETQYF

V: TRBV11-1
size: many
length: 13
J: TRBJ1-1
D: .
DNA: TGTGCCAGCAGCTTAGGAAGGTACACTGAAGCTTTCTTT
CDR3: CASSLGRYTEAFF

V: TRBV27
size: .
length: 14
J: TRBJ1-4
D: .
DNA: TGTGCCAGCAGCGTGGCGGGAGCTAATGAAAAACTGTTTTTT
CDR3: CASSVAGANEKLFF

V: TRBV11-2
size: many
length: 15
J: TRBJ2-4
D: TRBD2
DNA: TGTGCCAGCAGGGCTGGCGGGAGGCTGTTGGACATTCAGTACTTC
CDR3: CASRAGGRLLDIQYF

V: TRBV24-1
size: .
length: 12
J: TRBJ2-7
D: TRBD2
DNA: TGTGCCACCAGTGACTCGGGGGGCGAGCAGTACTTC
CDR3: CATSDSGGEQYF

V: TRBV20-1
size: few
length: 15
J: TRBJ2-7
D: TRBD2
DNA: TGCAGTGCTAGATGGTTAGAGCGGGGGGGCCACGAGCAGTACTTC
CDR3: CSARWLERGGHEQYF

V: TRBV2
size: many
length: 13
J: TRBJ2-7
D: .
DNA: TGTGCCAGCAGCCCCATGTCGGACTACGAGCAGTACTTC
CDR3: CASSPMSDYEQYF

V: TRBV24-1
size: many
length: 17
J: TRBJ2-3
D: TRBD1
DNA: TGTGCCACCAGTGATGACGACAGGGTGGTAGGCACAGATACGCAGTATTTT
CDR3: CATSDDDRVVGTDTQYF

V: TRBV5-5
size: few
length: 14
J: TRBJ2-1
D: TRBD1
DNA: TGTGCCAGCAGCTCGACAGGGGTTGGGAATGAGCAGTTCTTC
CDR3: CASSSTGVGNEQFF

V: TRBV29-1
size: few
length: 13
J: TRBJ1-5
D: .
DNA: TGCAGCGTTGGGGTCTCCATCCATCAGCCCCAGCATTTT
CDR3: CSVGVSIHQPQHF

V: TRBV11-2
size: many
length: 14
J: TRBJ2-1
D: TRBD2
DNA: TGTGCCAGCAGCCCGGGACTAAAATACAATGAGCAGTTCTTC
CDR3: CASSPGLKYNEQFF

V: TRBV10-2
size: .
length: 14
J: TRBJ1-2
D: .
DNA: TGCGCCAGCAGTGATTCGGCAGGATCGGAGGGCTACACCTTC
CDR3: CASSDSAGSEGYTF

V: TRBV11-2
size: many
length: 14
J: TRBJ1-5
D: .
DNA: TGTGCCAGCAGCTCTCGGGGAGACAATCAGCCCCAGCATTTT
CDR3: CASSSRGDNQPQHF

V: TRBV20-1
size: many
length: 15
J: TRBJ2-1
D: .
DNA: TGCAGTGCCTATCGGGACCTCGGGGCCTACAATGAGCAGTTCTTC
CDR3: CSAYRDLGAYNEQFF

V: TRBV19
size: few
length: 14
J: TRBJ1-1
D: .
DNA: TGTGCCACCAGAACCGGGACTCTTAACACTGAAGCTTTCTTT
CDR3: CATRTGTLNTEAFF

V: TRBV29-1
size: many
length: 14
J: TRBJ2-5
D: .
DNA: TGCAGCGTTGAAAACCGGGGCCACCAAGAGACCCAGTACTTC
CDR3: CSVENRGHQETQYF

V: TRBV18
size: .
length: 17
J: TRBJ2-1
D: TRBD2
DNA: TGTGCCAGCTCACCATGGACTAGCGGGGGATTCTACAATGAGCAGTTCTTC
CDR3: CASSPWTSGGFYNEQFF

V: TRBV3-1
size: .
length: 13
J: TRBJ2-1
D: .
DNA: TGTGCCAGCAGCCCACCGACTACCGACGAGCAGTTCTTC
CDR3: CASSPPTTDEQFF

V: TRBV19
size: .
length: 14
J: TRBJ2-5
D: .
DNA: TGTGCCAGCGCCCTCGACAGGAGGGTTGAGGCCCAGTACTTC
CDR3: CASALDRRVEAQYF

V: TRBV6-5
size: .
length: 14
J: TRBJ2-7
D: .
DNA: TGTGCCAGCAGTTATGGGGGGGGGCTCTCCGAGCAGTACTTC
CDR3: CASSYGGGLSEQYF

V: TRBV7-9
size: many
length: 16
J: TRBJ2-5
D: .
DNA: TGTGCCAGCAGCTTAGTTCGTGTTATGGGGGGAGAGACCCAGTACTTC
CDR3: CASSLVRVMGGETQYF

V: TRBV2
size: many
length: 15
J: TRBJ2-7
D: .
DNA: TGTGCCAGCAGTGACTGGAGTGTTCTCACTTACGAGCAGTACTTC
CDR3: CASSDWSVLTYEQYF

V: TRBV28
size: few
length: 14
J: TRBJ1-2
D: .
DNA: TGTGCCAGCAGTTTTCGCCTGCAAAAGGGTGGCTACACCTTC
CDR3: CASSFRLQKGGYTF

V: TRBV5-6
size: few
length: 14
J: TRBJ2-3
D: .
DNA: TGTGCCAGCAGCTTGGCCGTCTCGACCTTCACGCAGTATTTT
CDR3: CASSLAVSTFTQYF

V: TRBV6-4
size: .
length: 15
J: TRBJ2-6
D: .
DNA: TGTGCCAGCAGTGACCGACACTCTGGGGCCAACGTCCTGACTTTC
CDR3: CASSDRHSGANVLTF

V: TRBV9
size: .
length: 18
J: TRBJ2-1
D: TRBD2
DNA: TGTGCCAGCAGCCTTCGGACTAGCGGGAGAGGGTGGGGCAATGAGCAGTTCTTC
CDR3: CASSLRTSGRGWGNEQFF

V: TRBV28
size: many
length: 17
J: TRBJ2-3
D: TRBD1
DNA: TGTGCCAGCAGTTCACCCGGACAGGTCCTTAGCACAGATACGCAGTATTTT
CDR3: CASSSPGQVLSTDTQYF

V: TRBV27
size: many
length: 15
J: TRBJ1-4
D: .
DNA: TGTGCCAGCAACCAATCTGGGAGGCCTGGTGAAAAACTGTTTTTT
CDR3: CASNQSGRPGEKLFF

V: TRBV24-1
size: few
length: 13
J: TRBJ2-7
D: .
DNA: TGTGCCACCAGTGATCGCGACTTGCGGGAGCAGTACTTC
CDR3: CATSDRDLREQYF

V: TRBV10-1
size: .
length: 15
J: TRBJ2-4
D: TRBD1
DNA: TGCGCCAGCTCCGCCGGGACAGGGAAGTCGAACATTCAGTACTTC
CDR3: CASSAGTGKSNIQYF

V: TRBV10-3
size: many
length: 14
J: TRBJ2-5
D: .
DNA: TGTGCCATCAGTGTTATGCGGGATCACGAGACCCAGTACTTC
CDR3: CAISVMRDHETQYF

V: TRBV5-1
size: few
length: 16
J: TRBJ1-4
D: .
DNA: TGCGCCAGCAGCCTGAGTAAGACAGGTCTCGTGGAAAAACTGTTTTTT
CDR3: CASSLSKTGLVEKLFF

V: TRBV5-1
size: .
length: 14
J: TRBJ2-1
D: TRBD1
DNA: TGCGCCAGCAGCTTGAGGCAGGGGGCGGGTGAGCAGTTCTTC
CDR3: CASSLRQGAGEQFF

V: TRBV24-1
size: .
length: 14
J: TRBJ2-1
D: .
DNA: TGTGCCACCAGTGATTTGGGCAGGGGGGGTGAGCAGTTCTTC
CDR3: CATSDLGRGGEQFF

V: TRBV20-1
size: many
length: 16
J: TRBJ2-3
D: TRBD2
DNA: TGCAGTGTAGGACTAGCGGGGGGCGGTAGCACAGATACGCAGTATTTT
CDR3: CSVGLAGGGSTDTQYF

V: TRBV4-3
size: .
length: 15
J: TRBJ1-2
D: .
DNA: TGCGCCAGCAGCCAATTTACAGGAGCTAACTATGGCTACACCTTC
CDR3: CASSQFTGANYGYTF

V: TRBV20-1
size: .
length: 14
J: TRBJ1-3
D: .
DNA: TGCAGTGCTAGGCGGGGGGGGAGTGGAAACACCATATATTTT
CDR3: CSARRGGSGNTIYF

V: TRBV6-2/TRBV6-3
size: .
length: 11
J: TRBJ2-1
D: .
DNA: TGTGCCAGCAGTTTACAGGTAGAGCAGTTCTTC
CDR3: CASSLQVEQFF

V: TRBV27
size: .
length: 15
J: TRBJ2-1
D: .
DNA: TGTGCCAGCAGTTTATCGGGGGGGGGCCGGGATGAGCAGTTCTTC
CDR3: CASSLSGGGRDEQFF

V: TRBV19
size: many
length: 17
J: TRBJ1-5
D: .
DNA: TGTGCCAGTAGTATAGATGGAGGTTCGATTGGCAATCAGCCCCAGCATTTT
CDR3: CASSIDGGSIGNQPQHF

V: TRBV29-1
size: many
length: 15
J: TRBJ2-3
D: TRBD2
DNA: TGCAGCGTTGCGGGAGGGACAACCTACACAGATACGCAGTATTTT
CDR3: CSVAGGTTYTDTQYF